This T cell receptor (beta chain) was captured in a study of PD-1 blockade in classical Hodgkin lymphoma. Profiled with immunoSEQ multiplex PCR; TCRdb holds only in-frame clones, not every one. The profile covers about 21,000 clones, with approximately 94% appearing a single time and roughly 5.1% taken by the ten largest. As to time point: newly diagnosed, previously untreated cHL patient sample. CDR1 and CDR2 (germline): SGHAT, FQNNGV. Trimming removed 3 bases at V and 6 bases at J, with 4 bases between. CDR3 length equals 11 residues. Only one count was recorded for this clone. The J gene is TRBJ2-3, the V gene TRBV11-2; D not certain. The sample taken for sequencing was peripheral blood mononuclear cells (PBMCs). This TCR derives from a human donor with classical Hodgkin lymphoma. The CDR3 here is CASSLWDTQYF. In DNA, the CDR3 is TGTGCCAGCAGCTTGTGGGATACGCAGTATTTT.